These 7 T cell receptor beta chains were sequenced from one sample in a study of T cells expressing NK-cell markers. TCRdb reprocessed the 5' RACE reads; each CDR3 protein has one entry and no DNA is given. The listing contains roughly 160,000 distinct CDR3 sequences. Input material: blood T cells: a sorted CD56 or NKG2C T cell subset, CD4+ or CD8+ T cells, or bulk PBMC T cells (not recorded which). The receptors shown here come from a woman aged 18 to 75 in good health.

The chain is built from TRBV29-1 and TRBJ2-5; the D gene TCRdb calls, TRBD2, cannot be checked with no DNA. CDR3 size: 14 residues. The germline CDR1 and CDR2 sequences are SQVTM and ANQGSEA. CDR3 amino acids: CSVEGWQSKETQYF.

The chain uses TRBV20-1 and TRBJ1-1; TCRdb returns TRBD1, unconfirmable since there is no DNA. The CDR3 loop spans 11 amino acids. CDR1 is DFQATT and CDR2 is SNEGSKA in the germline V gene (reference sequence). The CDR3 sequence is CSAWIGTRTFF.

The chain joins TRBV18 to TRBJ1-1; TCRdb returns TRBD1, unconfirmable since there is no DNA. The length of the CDR3 is 14 residues. Looked up from germline, CDR1 is KGHSH and CDR2 is LQKENI. This CDR3 reads CASSPLGANTEAFF.

CDR3 loop: CASSNRGPRNEQYF. This sequence joins TRBV3-1 and TRBJ2-7; there is no DNA to check the TCRdb D call of TRBD1. Germline V lookup: CDR1 LGHDT, CDR2 YNNKEL (reference sequence). There are 14 residues in the CDR3.

CDR3 sequence reads: CASSLAVNTGELFF. The rearrangement links TRBV5-1 to TRBJ2-2. This CDR3 is built from 14 residues. Germline V gives CDR1 SGHRS, CDR2 YFSETQ.

The chain joins TRBV5-5 to TRBJ2-1; TCRdb names TRBD1, which stays unverified in the absence of DNA. CDR1 is SGHKS and CDR2 is YYEKEE in the germline V gene (reference sequence). The CDR3 consists of 15 residues. The CDR3 region is CASSLGRDTHNEQFF.

V and J are TRBV18 and TRBJ2-3; TCRdb calls TRBD2, which cannot be checked without DNA. CDR1 KGHSH and CDR2 LQKENI come from the germline V gene. There are 16 residues in the CDR3. The CDR3 loop is CASSPSLAGGTDTQYF.